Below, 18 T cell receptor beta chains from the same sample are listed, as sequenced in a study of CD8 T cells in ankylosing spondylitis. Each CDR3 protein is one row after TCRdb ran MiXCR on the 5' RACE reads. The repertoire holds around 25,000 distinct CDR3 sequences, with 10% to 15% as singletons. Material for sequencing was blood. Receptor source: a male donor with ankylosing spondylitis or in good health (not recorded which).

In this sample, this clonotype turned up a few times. CDR3 loop: CASSLRPFGELFF. Written as DNA, the CDR3 is TGTGCCAGCAGCCTGAGACCCTTCGGGGAGCTGTTTTTT. The chain carries TRBV6-1 and TRBJ2-2; no reliable D call. There are 13 residues in the CDR3. Germline V gene data show CDR1 as MNHNS and CDR2 as SASEGT. V lost 6 bases, J lost 7 bases, and 12 bases lay in between.

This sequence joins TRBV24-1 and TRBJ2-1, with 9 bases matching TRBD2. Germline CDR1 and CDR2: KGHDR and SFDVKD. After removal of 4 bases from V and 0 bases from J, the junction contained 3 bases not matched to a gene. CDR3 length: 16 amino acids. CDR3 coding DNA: TGTGCCACCAGTGACCTAGCGGGGACCTCCTACAATGAGCAGTTCTTC. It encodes CATSDLAGTSYNEQFF.

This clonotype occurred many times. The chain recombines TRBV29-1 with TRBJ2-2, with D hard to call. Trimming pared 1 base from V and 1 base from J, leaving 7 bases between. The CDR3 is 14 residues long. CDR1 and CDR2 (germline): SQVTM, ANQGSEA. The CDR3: CSVEGTVNTGELFF. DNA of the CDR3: TGCAGCGTTGAAGGGACCGTGAACACCGGGGAGCTGTTTTTT.

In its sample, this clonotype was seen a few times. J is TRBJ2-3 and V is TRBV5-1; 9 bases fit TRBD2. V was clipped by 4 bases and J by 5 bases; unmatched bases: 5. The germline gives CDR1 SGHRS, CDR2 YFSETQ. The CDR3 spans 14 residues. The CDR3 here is CASSPLAGRDTQYF. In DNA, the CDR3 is TGCGCCAGCAGCCCGCTAGCGGGGAGAGATACGCAGTATTTT.

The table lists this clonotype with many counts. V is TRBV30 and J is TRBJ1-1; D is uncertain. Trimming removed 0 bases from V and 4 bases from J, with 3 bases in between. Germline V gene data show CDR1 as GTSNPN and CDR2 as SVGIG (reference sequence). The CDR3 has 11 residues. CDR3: CAWSVTTEAFF. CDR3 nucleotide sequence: TGTGCCTGGAGTGTAACCACTGAAGCTTTCTTT. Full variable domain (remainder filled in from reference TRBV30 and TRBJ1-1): SQTIHQWPATLVQPVGSPLSLECTVEGTSNPNLYWYRQAAGRGLQLLFYSVGIGQISSEVPQNLSASRPQDRQFILSSKKLLLSDSGFYLCAWSVTTEAFFGQGTRLTVV.

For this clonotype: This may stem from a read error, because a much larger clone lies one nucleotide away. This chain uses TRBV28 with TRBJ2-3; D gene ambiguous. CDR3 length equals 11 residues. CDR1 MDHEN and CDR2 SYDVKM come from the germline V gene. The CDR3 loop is CANSSPYPQYF. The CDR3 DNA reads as TGTGCCAACAGTTCCCCTTATCCGCAGTATTTT. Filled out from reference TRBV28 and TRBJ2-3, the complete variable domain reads DVKVTQSSRYLVKRTGEKVFLECVQDMDHENMFWYRQDPGLGLRLIYFSYDVKMKEKGDIPEGYSVSREKKERFSLILESASTNQTSMYLCANSSPYPQYFGPGTRLTVL.

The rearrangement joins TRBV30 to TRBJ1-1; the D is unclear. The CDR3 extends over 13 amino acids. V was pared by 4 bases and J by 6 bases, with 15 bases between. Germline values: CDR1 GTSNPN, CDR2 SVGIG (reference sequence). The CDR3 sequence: CAWMRVLFPEAFF. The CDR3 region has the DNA TGTGCCTGGATGAGGGTCCTTTTTCCTGAAGCTTTCTTT. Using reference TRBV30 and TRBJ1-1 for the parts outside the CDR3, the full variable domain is SQTIHQWPATLVQPVGSPLSLECTVEGTSNPNLYWYRQAAGRGLQLLFYSVGIGQISSEVPQNLSASRPQDRQFILSSKKLLLSDSGFYLCAWMRVLFPEAFFGQGTRLTVV.

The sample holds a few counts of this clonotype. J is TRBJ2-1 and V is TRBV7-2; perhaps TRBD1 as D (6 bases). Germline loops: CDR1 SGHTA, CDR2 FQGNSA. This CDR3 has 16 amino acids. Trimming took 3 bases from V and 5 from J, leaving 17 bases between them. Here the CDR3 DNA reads TGTGCCAGCAGCTTTAGTGCTTCGACAGGTCACAATGAGCAGTTCTTC. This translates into CASSFSASTGHNEQFF. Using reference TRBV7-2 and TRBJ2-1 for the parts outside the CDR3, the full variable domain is GAGVSQSPSNKVTEKGKDVELRCDPISGHTALYWYRQSLGQGLEFLIYFQGNSAPDKSGLPSDRFSAERTGGSVSTLTIQRTQQEDSAVYLCASSFSASTGHNEQFFGPGTRLTVL.

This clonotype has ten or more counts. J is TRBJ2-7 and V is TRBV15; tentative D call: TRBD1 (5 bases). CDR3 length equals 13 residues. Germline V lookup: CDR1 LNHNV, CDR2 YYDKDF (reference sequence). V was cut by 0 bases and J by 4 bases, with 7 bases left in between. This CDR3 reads CATSRDSGYEQYV. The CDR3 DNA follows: TGTGCCACCAGCAGAGATTCAGGGTACGAGCAGTACGTC.

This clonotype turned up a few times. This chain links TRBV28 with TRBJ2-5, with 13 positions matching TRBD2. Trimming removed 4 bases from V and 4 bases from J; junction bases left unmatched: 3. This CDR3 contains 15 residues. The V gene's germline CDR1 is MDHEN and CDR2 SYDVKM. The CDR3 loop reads CASSWTSGSIETQYF. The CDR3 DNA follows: TGTGCCAGCAGTTGGACTAGCGGGAGCATAGAGACCCAGTACTTC.

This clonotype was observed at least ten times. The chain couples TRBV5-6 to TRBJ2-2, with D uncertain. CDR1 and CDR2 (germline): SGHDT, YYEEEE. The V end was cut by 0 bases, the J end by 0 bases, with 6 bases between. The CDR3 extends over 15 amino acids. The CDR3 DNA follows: TGTGCCAGCAGCTTGGGCCAGCCGAACACCGGGGAGCTGTTTTTT. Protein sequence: CASSLGQPNTGELFF.

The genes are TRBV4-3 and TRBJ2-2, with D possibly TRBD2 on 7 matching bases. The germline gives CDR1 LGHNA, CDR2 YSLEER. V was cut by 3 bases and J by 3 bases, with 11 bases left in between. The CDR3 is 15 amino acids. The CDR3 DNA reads TGCGCCAGCAGCCACGGAGGGGGGGACACCGGGGAGCTGTTTTTT. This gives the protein CASSHGGGDTGELFF.

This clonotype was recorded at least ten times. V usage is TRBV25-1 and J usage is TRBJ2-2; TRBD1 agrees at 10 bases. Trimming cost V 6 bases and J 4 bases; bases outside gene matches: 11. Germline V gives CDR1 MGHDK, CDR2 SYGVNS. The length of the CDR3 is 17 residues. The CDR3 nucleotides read TGTGCCAGCAGGACGGGGGGACGGACAGGGGGCACCGGGGAGCTGTTTTTT. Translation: CASRTGGRTGGTGELFF.

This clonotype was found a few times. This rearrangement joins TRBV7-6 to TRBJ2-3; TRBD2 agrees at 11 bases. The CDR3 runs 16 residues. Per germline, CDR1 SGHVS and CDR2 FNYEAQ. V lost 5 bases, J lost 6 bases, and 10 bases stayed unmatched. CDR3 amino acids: CASSPGTSGPYDTQYF. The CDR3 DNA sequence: TGTGCCAGCAGCCCCGGGACTAGCGGTCCCTACGATACGCAGTATTTT.

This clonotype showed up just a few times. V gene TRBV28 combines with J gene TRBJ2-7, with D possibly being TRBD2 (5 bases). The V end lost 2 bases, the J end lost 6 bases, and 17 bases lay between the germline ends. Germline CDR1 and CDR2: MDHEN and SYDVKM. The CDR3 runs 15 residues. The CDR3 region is CASSLPYRGLGEQYF. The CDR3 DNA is TGTGCCAGCAGTTTACCCTACCGGGGATTGGGCGAGCAGTACTTC.

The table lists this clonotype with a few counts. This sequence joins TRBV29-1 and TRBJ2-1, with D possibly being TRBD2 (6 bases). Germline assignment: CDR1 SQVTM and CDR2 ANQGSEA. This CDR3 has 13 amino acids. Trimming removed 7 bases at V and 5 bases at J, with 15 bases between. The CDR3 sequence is CSAGDSGNNEQFF. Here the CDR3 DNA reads TGCAGCGCCGGAGATAGCGGTAACAATGAGCAGTTCTTC.

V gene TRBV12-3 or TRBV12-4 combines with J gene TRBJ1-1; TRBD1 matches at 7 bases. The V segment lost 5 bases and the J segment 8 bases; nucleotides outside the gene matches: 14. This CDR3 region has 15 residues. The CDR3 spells CASSDYVRDSQEAFF. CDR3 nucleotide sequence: TGTGCCAGCAGTGACTACGTCCGGGACAGTCAAGAAGCTTTCTTT.

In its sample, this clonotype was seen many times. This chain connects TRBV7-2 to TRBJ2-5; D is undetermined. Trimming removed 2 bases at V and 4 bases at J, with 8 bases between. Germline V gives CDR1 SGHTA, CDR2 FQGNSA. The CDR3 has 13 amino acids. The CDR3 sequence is CASSLRWGETQYF. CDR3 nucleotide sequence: TGTGCCAGCAGCTTAAGGTGGGGAGAGACCCAGTACTTC.